These 12 T cell receptor beta chains share one sample of origin, sequenced in a study of blood T cells in healthy people across ages. With a J-beta primer mix and a sample-barcoded 5' primer, a second PCR ran roughly 6 to 12 cycles. TCRdb passed the 5' RACE reads through MiXCR, listing each CDR3 protein once. This table holds hundreds of thousands of distinct CDR3 sequences, around 28% found once. The sample consisted of blood. The receptors come from an elderly woman in good health.

This sequence joins TRBV11-2 and TRBJ2-2; D may match TRBD1 or TRBD2 (5 bases each). V was cut by 6 bases and J by 0 bases, with 11 bases left in between. Germline V gives CDR1 SGHAT, CDR2 FQNNGV. This CDR3 is built from 15 residues. CDR3 amino acids: CASRGPPSNTGELFF. DNA for the CDR3: TGTGCCAGCAGGGGACCCCCTTCGAACACCGGGGAGCTGTTTTTT.

The table lists this clonotype with many counts. The chain has TRBV6-6 and TRBJ2-5; D is possibly TRBD2 (5 bases). CDR1 is MNHNY, CDR2 SVGAGI, per germline (reference sequence). Trimming took off 5 bases at V and 2 bases at J, with 9 bases between the two ends. This CDR3 is built from 13 residues. The CDR3, as DNA: TGTGCCAGCAGTATCAGCGGACAAGAGACCCAGTACTTC. This gives the protein CASSISGQETQYF.

Here the CDR3 reads CAISESTRGDEQYF. DNA of the CDR3: TGTGCCATCAGTGAGTCGACTCGAGGGGACGAGCAGTACTTC. V and J are TRBV10-3 and TRBJ2-5; D possibly matches TRBD1 or TRBD2 (5 bases each). TRBJ2-7 explains the end of the DNA better; the J call may be wrong. The CDR3 loop spans 14 amino acids. CDR1 and CDR2 from the germline V gene are ENHRY and SYGVKD.

This clonotype was seen many times. The V and J genes are TRBV5-1 and TRBJ2-1; D remains unclear. Per germline, CDR1 SGHRS and CDR2 YFSETQ. V was trimmed by 1 base and J by 5 bases, leaving 4 bases between them. The CDR3 runs to 12 residues. CDR3 in amino acids: CASSLRNNEQFF. The CDR3 DNA reads as TGCGCCAGCAGCTTGAGAAACAATGAGCAGTTCTTC.

This clonotype was picked up a small number of times. The CDR3 nucleotides are TGTGCCAGCAGCTTAGGCATAAGCGGGGGGGTCCGCGAGACCCAGTACTTC. Protein: CASSLGISGGVRETQYF. This rearrangement joins TRBV11-3 to TRBJ2-5; 10 nucleotides match TRBD2. Germline assignment: CDR1 SGHNT and CDR2 YENEEA. The V gene end was trimmed by 1 base and the J gene end by 5 bases; junction bases not matched to a gene: 10. The CDR3 has 17 residues.

Regarding this clonotype: Possible read error: a much larger clone is one base away. The CDR3 coding sequence is TGTGCCAGCATCTTAAGTAACAGGGGGCTGTCTGGGGCCAACGTCCGGACTTTC. Translation gives CASILSNRGLSGANVRTF. V usage is TRBV3-1 and J usage is TRBJ2-6; 9 bases agree with TRBD1. CDR1 is LGHDT, CDR2 YNNKEL, per germline (reference sequence). The CDR3 extends over 18 amino acids.

This clonotype came up many times. The chain combines TRBV6-2 or TRBV6-3 with TRBJ2-1; tentatively, D is TRBD1 (5 bases). V was trimmed by 5 bases and J by 0 bases, leaving 14 bases between them. The CDR3 has 16 residues. The V gene's germline CDR1 is MNHEY and CDR2 SVGEGT. The chain's CDR3 is CASSRHRMSSYNEQFF. CDR3 bases: TGTGCCAGCAGTCGACACAGGATGAGCTCCTACAATGAGCAGTTCTTC.

This chain joins TRBV2 and TRBJ1-2, with a weak D call TRBD1 (5 bases). The CDR3 is made up of 15 amino acids. The V end was cut by 6 bases, the J end by 7 bases, with 21 bases between. Per germline, CDR1 SNHLY and CDR2 FYNNEI. The DNA for the CDR3 is TGTGCCAGCAGGGATACCGGGACTGGTCAAAGTGGCTACACCTTC. The encoded protein is CASRDTGTGQSGYTF.

The V call is TRBV12-3 or TRBV12-4, the J call TRBJ2-7; D not certain. CDR3 length: 13 amino acids. V shed 6 bases and J shed 2 bases, with 11 bases lying between them. Here the CDR3 reads CASRPHSAYEQYF. CDR3 DNA: TGTGCCAGCAGGCCTCACAGTGCCTACGAGCAGTACTTC.

The chain combines TRBV3-1 with TRBJ1-1; D remains unclear. The CDR3 contains 14 residues. The germline V and J ends were trimmed by 1 base and 5 bases, with 11 bases remaining between them. Germline CDR1 is LGHDT and CDR2 is YNNKEL (reference sequence). For the CDR3, the DNA is TGTGCCAGCAGCCAAGTCGAGGGTTCGACTGAAGCTTTCTTT. The encoded protein is CASSQVEGSTEAFF.

The rearrangement uses TRBV20-1 and TRBJ2-1; no reliable D call. The CDR3 contains 17 residues. Germline V gives CDR1 DFQATT, CDR2 SNEGSKA (reference sequence). Trimming took off 0 bases at V and 2 bases at J, with 17 bases between the two ends. This chain's CDR3 is CSARDLVNFRPYNEQFF. The CDR3 DNA sequence: TGCAGTGCTAGAGATTTAGTCAACTTCAGGCCCTACAATGAGCAGTTCTTC.

This clonotype has only a few counts. The chain recombines TRBV7-9 with TRBJ2-2; 9 nucleotides agree with TRBD1. V gave up 5 bases and J gave up 1 base; unmatched junction bases: 8. CDR3 size: 17 residues. Germline CDR1 reads SEHNR; CDR2 reads FQNEAQ (reference sequence). CDR3: CASSTRDREWNTGELFF. In DNA, the CDR3 is TGTGCCAGCAGCACCCGGGACAGGGAGTGGAACACCGGGGAGCTGTTTTTT.